This entry concerns a single T cell receptor beta chain. This specimen belongs to a study of shared clonotypes between healthy human individuals. The protocol was immunoSEQ multiplex PCR, while the TCRdb copy is restricted to in-frame clones and leaves out a portion. The sample has under 1,100,000 clones; around 76% are singletons. The CDR3 totals 16 residues. The V gene's germline CDR1 is SGHNT and CDR2 YYREEE (reference sequence). V was pared by 5 bases and J by 3 bases, with 12 bases of the junction left unmatched. The rearrangement links TRBV5-4 to TRBJ2-5; 8 nucleotides match TRBD2. This sequence originates from a man younger than 35 in good health. The sequenced sample was memory CD4+ T cells sorted from blood. Subset here: CD45RA-negative fraction. The CDR3 sequence is CASRGELSSGKETQYF. The DNA for the CDR3 is TGTGCCAGCAGGGGCGAGTTGAGTAGCGGGAAAGAGACCCAGTACTTC.